The present T cell receptor beta chain was sequenced within a study of T cell repertoires in cytomegalovirus infection. Study as a whole: Indications of both CMV infection and matching HLA type were provided by public TCR beta signatures.

Turning to this clonotype: What it binds is unknown.

Germline values: CDR1 SGHTA, CDR2 FQGNSA. The CDR3 length is 15 residues. The V end was cut by 8 bases, the J end by 0 bases, with 14 bases between. TCRdb fed the reads into MiXCR, producing one record per CDR3 protein. The data show more than 650,000 distinct CDR3 sequences, roughly a third seen once. Study-wide findings and caveats: Predominance within the ex vivo response was attributable to HLA-C-restricted CMV-specific TCR beta clonotypes. The cumulative frequency of public TCR beta families distinguished individuals who carried CMV together with the relevant HLA.

The chain joins TRBV7-2 to TRBJ1-3; D gene ambiguous. This receptor was taken from a human donor in good health (CMV status not recorded). Some clones in this sample may be carry-over from other donors' samples. Source material: PBMCs. CDR3 amino acids: CASPQEVDSGNTIYF. CDR3 bases: TGTGCCAGCCCCCAAGAAGTAGACTCTGGAAACACCATATATTTT.